The TCR beta chain under discussion was sequenced for a study of blood T cell repertoires in COVID-19. Study as a whole: In each case, the material was cDNA or gDNA derived from T cells, B-cell-depleted T cells, or PBMCs.

CDR1 and CDR2 (germline): MDHEN, SYDVKM. Germline trimming cut 5 bases from V and 5 bases from J; bases unmatched to any gene: 7. CDR3 length equals 14 residues. Produced via immunoSEQ multiplex PCR; TCRdb's table is partial and in-frame only. The sample consists of roughly 120,000 clones, roughly 82% of them appearing once. Sequencing input: peripheral blood. The genes are TRBV28 and TRBJ1-2; TRBD1 agrees at 8 bases. The receptor was isolated from a human donor in a cohort sampled during active COVID-19. The CDR3 here is CASSLQGARYGYTF. The CDR3, as DNA: TGTGCCAGCAGTCTTCAGGGGGCCAGGTATGGCTACACCTTC.